This passage covers 2 T cell receptor beta chains from one sample sequenced in a study of blood T cell repertoires in COVID-19. Method: immunoSEQ multiplex PCR; TCRdb's copy keeps in-frame clones and lacks some. The table has some 160,000 clones, 84% seen once. Sequences were obtained from peripheral blood. All receptors derive from a woman at least 80 years old with COVID-19, enrolled during active disease.

Here the CDR3 DNA reads TGTGCCATCCAGGAGACCCAGTACTTC. Translated: CAIQETQYF. This chain connects TRBV28 to TRBJ2-5; D is unclear. CDR1 MDHEN and CDR2 SYDVKM come from the germline V gene. This CDR3 has 9 amino acids. V lost 10 bases and J 5 bases, leaving 5 bases between the germline ends.

The rearrangement uses TRBV27 and TRBJ2-1; possible D gene TRBD2, 5 bases. The CDR3 is 13 amino acids. V was clipped by 8 bases and J by 4 bases, with 12 bases between them. The germline V gene encodes CDR1 MNHEY and CDR2 SMNVEV (reference sequence). CDR3 in amino acids: CASRRTGYNEQFF. The CDR3 DNA is TGTGCCAGCCGAAGGACTGGGTACAATGAGCAGTTCTTC.